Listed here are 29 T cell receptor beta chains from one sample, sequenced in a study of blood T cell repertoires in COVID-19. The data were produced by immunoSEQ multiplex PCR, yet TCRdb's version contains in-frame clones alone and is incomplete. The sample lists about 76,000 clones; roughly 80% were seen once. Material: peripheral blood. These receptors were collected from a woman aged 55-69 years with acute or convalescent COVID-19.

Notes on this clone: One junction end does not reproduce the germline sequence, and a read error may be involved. CDR3 bases: TGTGCCTGGGGGGCCTCCTCTGTAGGGATTAACGCCTTC. It translates to CAWGASSVGINAF. V is TRBV30 and J is TRBJ1-2, with D possibly being TRBD1 (5 bases). Germline assignment: CDR1 GTSNPN and CDR2 SVGIG (reference sequence). The CDR3 spans 13 residues.

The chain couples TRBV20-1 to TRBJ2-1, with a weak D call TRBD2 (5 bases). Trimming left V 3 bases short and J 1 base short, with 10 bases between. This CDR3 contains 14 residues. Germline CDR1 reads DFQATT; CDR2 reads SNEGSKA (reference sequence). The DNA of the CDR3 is TGCAGTGCTAGTCCGGCGGGTTCCTACAATGAGCAGTTCTTC. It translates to CSASPAGSYNEQFF.

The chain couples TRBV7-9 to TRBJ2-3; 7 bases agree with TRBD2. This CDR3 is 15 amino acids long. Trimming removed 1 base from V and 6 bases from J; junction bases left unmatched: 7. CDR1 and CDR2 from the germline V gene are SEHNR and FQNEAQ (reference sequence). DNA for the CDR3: TGTGCCAGCAGCTTAGGACTAGCTCTGCCCGATACGCAGTATTTT. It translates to CASSLGLALPDTQYF.

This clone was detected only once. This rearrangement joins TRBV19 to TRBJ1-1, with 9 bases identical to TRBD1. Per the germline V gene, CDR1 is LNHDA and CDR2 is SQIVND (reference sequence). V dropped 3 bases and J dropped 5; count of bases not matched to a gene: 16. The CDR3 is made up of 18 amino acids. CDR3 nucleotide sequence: TGTGCCAGTAGTATCTCGGGGGGGACAGGGAGAGGCGGGACTGAAGCTTTCTTT. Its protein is CASSISGGTGRGGTEAFF.

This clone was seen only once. CDR3 nucleotides: TGTGCCAGCAGCTCCGGACAGGGAAACACCATATATTTT. Encoded protein: CASSSGQGNTIYF. The chain employs TRBV11-3 and TRBJ1-3, with a tentative D call TRBD1 (6 bases). Between the trimmed V and J ends, which lost 4 bases and 4 bases, there was a span of 8 bases. The germline CDR1 and CDR2 sequences are SGHNT and YENEEA. This CDR3 is 13 amino acids long. The whole variable domain, remainder taken from reference TRBV11-3 and TRBJ1-3, is EAGVVQSPRYKIIEKKQPVAFWCNPISGHNTLYWYLQNLGQGPELLIRYENEEAVDDSQLPKDRFSAERLKGVDSTLKIQPAELGDSAVYLCASSSGQGNTIYFGEGSWLTVV.

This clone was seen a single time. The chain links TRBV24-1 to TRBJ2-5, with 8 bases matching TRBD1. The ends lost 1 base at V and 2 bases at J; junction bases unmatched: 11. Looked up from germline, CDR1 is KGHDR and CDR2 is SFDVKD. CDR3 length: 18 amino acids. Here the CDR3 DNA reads TGTGCCACCAGTGATTTCGCAATCGGGACAGGAATTCAAGAGACCCAGTACTTC. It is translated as CATSDFAIGTGIQETQYF.

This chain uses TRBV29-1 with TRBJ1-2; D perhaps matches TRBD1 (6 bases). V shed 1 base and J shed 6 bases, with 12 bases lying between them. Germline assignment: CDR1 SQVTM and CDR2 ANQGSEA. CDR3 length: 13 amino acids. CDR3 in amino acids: CSVEGQAPDGYTF. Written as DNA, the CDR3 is TGCAGCGTTGAAGGACAGGCTCCAGATGGCTACACCTTC.

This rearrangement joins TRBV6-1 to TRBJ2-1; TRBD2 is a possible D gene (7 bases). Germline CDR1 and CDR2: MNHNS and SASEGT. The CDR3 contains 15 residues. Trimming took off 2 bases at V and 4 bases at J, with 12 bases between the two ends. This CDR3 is CASSEREGGYNEQFF. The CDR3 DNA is TGTGCCAGCAGTGAAAGAGAGGGGGGGTACAATGAGCAGTTCTTC.

CDR3 sequence reads: CASSYTGDTEAFF. In nucleotides, the CDR3 is TGTGCCAGCAGTTATACAGGGGACACTGAAGCTTTCTTT. The chain employs TRBV12-3 or TRBV12-4 and TRBJ1-1; 7 bases align to TRBD1. Germline trimming cut 4 bases from V and 3 bases from J; bases unmatched to any gene: 2. CDR3 size: 13 residues.

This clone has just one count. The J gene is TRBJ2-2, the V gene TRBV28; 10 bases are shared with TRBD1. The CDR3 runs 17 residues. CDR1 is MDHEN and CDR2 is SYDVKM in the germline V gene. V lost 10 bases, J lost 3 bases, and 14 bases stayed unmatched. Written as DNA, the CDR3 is TGTGCCACTCTGTCGGGACAGGGGAAAATCTACACCGGGGAGCTGTTTTTT. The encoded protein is CATLSGQGKIYTGELFF.

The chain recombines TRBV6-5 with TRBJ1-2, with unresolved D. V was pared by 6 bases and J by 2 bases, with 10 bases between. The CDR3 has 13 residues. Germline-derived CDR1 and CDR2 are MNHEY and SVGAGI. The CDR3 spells CASSLLRNYGYTF. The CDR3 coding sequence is TGTGCCAGCAGCCTCCTTAGAAACTATGGCTACACCTTC.

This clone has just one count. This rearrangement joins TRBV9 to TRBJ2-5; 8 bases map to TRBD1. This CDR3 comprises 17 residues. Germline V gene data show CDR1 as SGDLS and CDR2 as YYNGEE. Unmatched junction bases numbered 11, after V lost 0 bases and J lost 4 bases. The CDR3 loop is CASSVAPLGQAGETQYF. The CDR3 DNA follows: TGTGCCAGCAGCGTAGCCCCACTGGGACAGGCGGGAGAGACCCAGTACTTC. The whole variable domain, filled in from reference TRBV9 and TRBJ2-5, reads DSGVTQTPKHLITATGQRVTLRCSPRSGDLSVYWYQQSLDQGLQFLIQYYNGEERAKGNILERFSAQQFPDLHSELNLSSLELGDSALYFCASSVAPLGQAGETQYFGPGTRLLVL.

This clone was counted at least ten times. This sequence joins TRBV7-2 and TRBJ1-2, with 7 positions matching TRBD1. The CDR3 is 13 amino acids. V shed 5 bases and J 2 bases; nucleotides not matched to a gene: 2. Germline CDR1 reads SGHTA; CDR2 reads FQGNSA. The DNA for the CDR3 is TGTGCCAGCAGCGACAGGGAGAACTATGGCTACACCTTC. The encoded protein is CASSDRENYGYTF.

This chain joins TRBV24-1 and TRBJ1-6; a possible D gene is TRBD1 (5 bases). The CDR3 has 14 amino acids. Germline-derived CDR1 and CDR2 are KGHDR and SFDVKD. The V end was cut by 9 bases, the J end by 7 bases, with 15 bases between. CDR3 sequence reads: CATSARGRNSPLHF. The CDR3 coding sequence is TGTGCCACCTCCGCCCGGGGGAGGAATTCACCCCTCCACTTT.

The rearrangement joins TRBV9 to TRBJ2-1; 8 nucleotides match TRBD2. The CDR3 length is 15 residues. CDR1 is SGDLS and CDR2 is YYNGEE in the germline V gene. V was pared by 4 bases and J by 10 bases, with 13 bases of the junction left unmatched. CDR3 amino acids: CASSPGGIGVWEQFF. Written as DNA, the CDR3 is TGTGCCAGCAGCCCGGGGGGGATCGGGGTATGGGAGCAGTTCTTC.

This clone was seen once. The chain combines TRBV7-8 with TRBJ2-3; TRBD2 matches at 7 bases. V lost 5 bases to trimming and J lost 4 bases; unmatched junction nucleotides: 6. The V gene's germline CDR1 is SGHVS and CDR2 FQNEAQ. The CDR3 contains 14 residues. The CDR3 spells CASSPLLAPDTQYF. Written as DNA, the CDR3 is TGTGCCAGCAGCCCCCTACTAGCGCCAGATACGCAGTATTTT.

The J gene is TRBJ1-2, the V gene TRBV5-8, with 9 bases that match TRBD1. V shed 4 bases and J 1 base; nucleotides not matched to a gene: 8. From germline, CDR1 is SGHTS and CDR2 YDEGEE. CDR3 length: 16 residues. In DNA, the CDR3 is TGTGCCAGCAGCCCCGGGTTGGGACAGGGTAACTATGGCTACACCTTC. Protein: CASSPGLGQGNYGYTF.

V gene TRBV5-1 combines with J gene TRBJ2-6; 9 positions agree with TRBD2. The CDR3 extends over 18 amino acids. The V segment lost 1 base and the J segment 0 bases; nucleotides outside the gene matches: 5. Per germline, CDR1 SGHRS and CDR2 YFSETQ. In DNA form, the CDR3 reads TGCGCCAGCAGCTTGTTGGGACTAGCTGACTCTGGGGCCAACGTCCTGACTTTC. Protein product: CASSLLGLADSGANVLTF.

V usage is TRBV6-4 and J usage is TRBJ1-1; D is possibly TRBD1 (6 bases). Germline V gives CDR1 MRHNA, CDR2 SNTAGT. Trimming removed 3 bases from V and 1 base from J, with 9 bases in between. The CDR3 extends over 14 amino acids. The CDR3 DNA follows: TGTGCCAGCAGTGAGGACAGTGGGAACACTGAAGCTTTCTTT. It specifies CASSEDSGNTEAFF.

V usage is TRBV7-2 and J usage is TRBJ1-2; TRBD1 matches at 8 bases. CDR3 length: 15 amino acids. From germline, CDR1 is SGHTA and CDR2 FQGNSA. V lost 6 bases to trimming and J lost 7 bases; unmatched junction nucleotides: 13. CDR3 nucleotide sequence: TGTGCCAGCAGAATAGGACAGGGTCCCTCCGGTGGCTACACCTTC. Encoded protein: CASRIGQGPSGGYTF.

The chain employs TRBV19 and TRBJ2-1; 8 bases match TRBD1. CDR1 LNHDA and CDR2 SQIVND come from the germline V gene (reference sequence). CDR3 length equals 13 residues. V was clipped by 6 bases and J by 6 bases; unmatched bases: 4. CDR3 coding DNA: TGTGCCAGTAGAACGACAGGGGCCAATGAGCAGTTCTTC. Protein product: CASRTTGANEQFF. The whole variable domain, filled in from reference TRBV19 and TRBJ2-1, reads DGGITQSPKYLFRKEGQNVTLSCEQNLNHDAMYWYRQDPGQGLRLIYYSQIVNDFQKGDIAEGYSVSREKKESFPLTVTSAQKNPTAFYLCASRTTGANEQFFGPGTRLTVL.

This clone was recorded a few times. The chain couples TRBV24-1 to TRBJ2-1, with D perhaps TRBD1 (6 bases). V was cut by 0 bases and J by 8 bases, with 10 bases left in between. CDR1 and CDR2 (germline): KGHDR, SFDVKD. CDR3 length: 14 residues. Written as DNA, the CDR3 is TGTGCCACCAGTGATTTGGCAGGGGCCGATGAGCAGTTCTTC. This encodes CATSDLAGADEQFF.

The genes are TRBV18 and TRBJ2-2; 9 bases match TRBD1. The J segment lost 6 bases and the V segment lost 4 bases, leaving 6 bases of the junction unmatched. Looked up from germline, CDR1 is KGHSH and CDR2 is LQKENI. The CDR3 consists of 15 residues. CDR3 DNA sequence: TGTGCCAGCTCACGGACCGACAGGGGGGCCGGGGAGCTGTTTTTT. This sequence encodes CASSRTDRGAGELFF.

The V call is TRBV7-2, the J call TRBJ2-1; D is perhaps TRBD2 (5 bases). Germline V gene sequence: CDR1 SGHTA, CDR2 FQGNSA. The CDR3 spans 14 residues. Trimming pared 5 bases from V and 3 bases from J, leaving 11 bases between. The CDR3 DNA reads TGTGCCAGCAGCCCGGGGTGGGGCTACAATGAGCAGTTCTTC. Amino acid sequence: CASSPGWGYNEQFF.

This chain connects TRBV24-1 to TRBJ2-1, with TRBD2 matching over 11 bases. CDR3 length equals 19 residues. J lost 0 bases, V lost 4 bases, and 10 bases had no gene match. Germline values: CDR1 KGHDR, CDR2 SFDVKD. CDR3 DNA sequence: TGTGCCACCAGTGACTCCACTAGCGGGGGACCCAACTCCTACAATGAGCAGTTCTTC. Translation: CATSDSTSGGPNSYNEQFF.

The CDR3 DNA sequence: TGTGCCAGCAGTGAATTGTACAGGGGCTCTGGAAACACCATATATTTT. This translates into CASSELYRGSGNTIYF. V is TRBV25-1 and J is TRBJ1-3, with 7 bases that match TRBD1. The CDR3 is made up of 16 amino acids. V shed 1 base, J shed 0 bases, and the junction held 3 bases outside the gene matches. Germline assignment: CDR1 MGHDK and CDR2 SYGVNS.

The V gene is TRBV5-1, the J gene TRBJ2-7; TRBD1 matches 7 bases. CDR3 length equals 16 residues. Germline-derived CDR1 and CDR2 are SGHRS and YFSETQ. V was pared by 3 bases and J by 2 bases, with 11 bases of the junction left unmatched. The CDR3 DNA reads TGCGCCAGCAGCTCGAGTTCTGGGACAGATACCTACGAGCAGTACTTC. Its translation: CASSSSSGTDTYEQYF.

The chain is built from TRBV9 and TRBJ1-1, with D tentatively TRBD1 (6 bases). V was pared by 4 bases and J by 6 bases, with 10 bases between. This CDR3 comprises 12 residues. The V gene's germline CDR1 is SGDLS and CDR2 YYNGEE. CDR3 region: CASSSGVAEAFF. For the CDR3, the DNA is TGTGCCAGCAGCTCAGGGGTGGCTGAAGCTTTCTTT.

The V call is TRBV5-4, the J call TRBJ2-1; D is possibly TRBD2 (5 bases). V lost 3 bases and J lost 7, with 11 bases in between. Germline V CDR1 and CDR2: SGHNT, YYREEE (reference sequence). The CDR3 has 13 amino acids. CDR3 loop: CASSSEVGNEQFF. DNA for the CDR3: TGTGCCAGCAGCTCGGAGGTAGGGAATGAGCAGTTCTTC.